The next 27 T cell receptor beta chains were all read from a single sample in a study of blood T cells in healthy people across ages. Sample-barcoded 5' priming and a J-beta primer mix drove a second PCR of roughly 7 to 11 cycles. In TCRdb, the 5' RACE reads were re-called with MiXCR into one record per CDR3 protein. This sample carries roughly 1,300,000 distinct CDR3 sequences, around 59% of them seen once, and the ten largest clones take approximately 7%. The specimen was blood. The receptor set was obtained from a man aged 18 to 30 in good health.

This rearrangement joins TRBV12-3 or TRBV12-4 to TRBJ2-1; 11 bases map to TRBD2. J was trimmed by 12 bases and V by 6 bases; bases with no gene match: 10. This CDR3 is 14 amino acids long. CDR3 sequence (DNA): TGTGCCAGCAGCACCTCGTCGGGGACTAGCGGGCAGTTCTTC. Protein sequence: CASSTSSGTSGQFF.

The V call is TRBV29-1, the J call TRBJ2-4; TRBD1 agrees at 10 bases. The closer fit of TRBJ2-7 to the DNA end suggests the J call may be wrong. The CDR3 totals 16 residues. The V gene's germline CDR1 is SQVTM and CDR2 ANQGSEA. The CDR3: CSVEQQRDRGTYEQYF. The CDR3 nucleotides read TGCAGCGTTGAACAGCAGCGGGACAGGGGAACCTACGAGCAGTACTTC.

The genes are TRBV5-1 and TRBJ2-3; 9 bases match TRBD1. Trimming at V came to 2 bases and at J to 7 bases, leaving 11 bases not matched to a gene. The CDR3 is 16 residues long. In germline, CDR1 is SGHRS, CDR2 YFSETQ. The CDR3 sequence: CASSFATGGGEHTQYF. CDR3 coding DNA: TGCGCCAGCAGCTTCGCCACAGGGGGCGGTGAACATACGCAGTATTTT. Complete variable domain (other parts from reference TRBV5-1 and TRBJ2-3): KAGVTQTPRYLIKTRGQQVTLSCSPISGHRSVSWYQQTPGQGLQFLFEYFSETQRNKGNFPGRFSGRQFSNSRSEMNVSTLELGDSALYLCASSFATGGGEHTQYFGPGTRLTVL.

The chain links TRBV28 to TRBJ2-3; TRBD2 agrees at 8 bases. The trim removed 4 bases at V and 2 bases at J, leaving 8 bases unmatched. CDR3 size: 16 residues. The germline CDR1 and CDR2 sequences are MDHEN and SYDVKM. CDR3 DNA: TGTGCCAGCAGTTCCTTGGATAGCGGGGTCACAGATACGCAGTATTTT. Residues: CASSSLDSGVTDTQYF.

The V gene is TRBV27, the J gene TRBJ2-5; 8 bases line up with TRBD1. This CDR3 region has 14 residues. The ends lost 8 bases at V and 5 bases at J; junction bases unmatched: 10. Germline lookup yields CDR1 MNHEY and CDR2 SMNVEV (reference sequence). The CDR3 sequence: CASATTGAGETQYF. CDR3 sequence (DNA): TGTGCCAGCGCCACGACAGGGGCGGGGGAGACCCAGTACTTC.

Only a few counts were recorded for this clonotype. The CDR3 here is CATSTVGRDRGEQYF. As DNA, the CDR3 is TGTGCCACCAGCACGGTAGGCAGGGACCGAGGCGAGCAGTACTTC. V gene TRBV15 combines with J gene TRBJ2-7; D is possibly TRBD1 or TRBD2 (5 bases each). The CDR3 spans 15 residues. The germline V and J ends were trimmed by 4 bases and 6 bases, with 19 bases remaining between them. Per the germline V gene, CDR1 is LNHNV and CDR2 is YYDKDF (reference sequence).

The chain is built from TRBV7-2 and TRBJ2-7, with a weak D call TRBD1 (6 bases). CDR1 is SGHTA, CDR2 FQGNSA, per germline. The CDR3 is made up of 18 amino acids. V gave up 3 bases and J gave up 0 bases, with 21 bases separating them. Here the CDR3 reads CASSFIVGLARGSYEQYF. Here the CDR3 DNA reads TGTGCCAGCAGCTTTATAGTTGGGCTAGCCAGGGGCTCCTACGAGCAGTACTTC. Complete variable domain (other parts from reference TRBV7-2 and TRBJ2-7): GAGVSQSPSNKVTEKGKDVELRCDPISGHTALYWYRQSLGQGLEFLIYFQGNSAPDKSGLPSDRFSAERTGGSVSTLTIQRTQQEDSAVYLCASSFIVGLARGSYEQYFGPGTRLTVT.

This sequence joins TRBV20-1 and TRBJ2-5; no reliable D call. The CDR3 totals 10 residues. V was clipped by 4 bases and J by 4 bases, with 4 bases between them. Germline assignment: CDR1 DFQATT and CDR2 SNEGSKA (reference sequence). CDR3 protein: CSANLETQYF. CDR3 coding DNA: TGCAGTGCTAACCTAGAGACCCAGTACTTC.

The rearrangement joins TRBV6-2 or TRBV6-3 to TRBJ2-2; 9 bases are a match to TRBD2. This CDR3 has 18 amino acids. V lost 0 bases and J lost 0; bases outside the gene matches: 5. The germline gives CDR1 MNHEY, CDR2 SVGEGT. CDR3 sequence: CASSYSASGAPNTGELFF. The CDR3, as DNA: TGTGCCAGCAGTTACTCGGCTAGCGGGGCGCCGAACACCGGGGAGCTGTTTTTT.

J is TRBJ2-1 and V is TRBV10-3; 8 bases match TRBD2. This CDR3 is built from 15 residues. Looked up from germline, CDR1 is ENHRY and CDR2 is SYGVKD. Losses at the gene ends were 6 bases for V and 5 bases for J; bases not matched to a gene: 9. CDR3 residues: CAISLQREHHNEQFF. In DNA, the CDR3 is TGTGCCATCAGCCTTCAGCGGGAGCATCACAATGAGCAGTTCTTC.

The chain is built from TRBV30 and TRBJ1-1; D is perhaps TRBD1 (5 bases). Germline V gene lookup returns CDR1 GTSNPN and CDR2 SVGIG (reference sequence). The CDR3 totals 13 residues. Deletions cut 1 base from V and 4 bases from J, with 10 bases between. The CDR3 nucleotides read TGTGCCTGGAGTGGGGGGTCGGGCACTGAAGCTTTCTTT. Protein product: CAWSGGSGTEAFF.

The J gene is TRBJ2-5, the V gene TRBV12-3 or TRBV12-4, with D uncertain. TRBJ2-7 matches the DNA end more closely, so the J call is doubtful. There are 16 residues in the CDR3. The DNA of the CDR3 is TGTGCCAGCAGTTTATTTTTCATACTCTCGTACTACGAGCAGTACTTC. Translated, it gives CASSLFFILSYYEQYF.

V usage is TRBV5-1 and J usage is TRBJ2-3; the match to TRBD2 covers 9 bases. The germline V gene has CDR1 SGHRS and CDR2 YFSETQ. CDR3 length equals 16 residues. Unmatched junction bases numbered 4, after V lost 0 bases and J lost 2 bases. The CDR3 DNA is TGCGCCAGCAGCTTGGATCTAGCGGGGTTCACAGATACGCAGTATTTT. This translates into CASSLDLAGFTDTQYF. The full variable domain, completed using reference TRBV5-1 and TRBJ2-3, is KAGVTQTPRYLIKTRGQQVTLSCSPISGHRSVSWYQQTPGQGLQFLFEYFSETQRNKGNFPGRFSGRQFSNSRSEMNVSTLELGDSALYLCASSLDLAGFTDTQYFGPGTRLTVL.

The count of this clonotype is one. J is TRBJ2-5 and V is TRBV20-1, with D perhaps TRBD2 (6 bases). Per the germline V gene, CDR1 is DFQATT and CDR2 is SNEGSKA (reference sequence). V lost 2 bases, J lost 11 bases, and 18 bases lay in between. The CDR3 loop spans 13 amino acids. DNA of the CDR3: TGCAGTGCTAGACTGGGGGGAGTTAGTGAGCAGTACTTC. This translates into CSARLGGVSEQYF.

The J gene is TRBJ1-6, the V gene TRBV4-1; D remains unclear. Trimming pared 1 base from V and 13 bases from J, leaving 11 bases between. CDR1 MGHRA and CDR2 YSYEKL come from the germline V gene. The CDR3 sequence is 13 residues long. Here the CDR3 DNA reads TGCGCCAGCAGCCAAGCCAACCTAGGCCCCCTCCACTTT. Its protein product is CASSQANLGPLHF.

The genes are TRBV7-9 and TRBJ1-6, with TRBD1 matching over 11 bases. J was trimmed by 10 bases and V by 5 bases; bases with no gene match: 7. This CDR3 is built from 15 residues. Germline-derived CDR1 and CDR2 are SEHNR and FQNEAQ (reference sequence). CDR3: CASSTGQGASSPLHF. The CDR3 DNA reads as TGTGCCAGCAGCACAGGACAGGGGGCTAGCTCACCCCTCCACTTT.

The V gene is TRBV10-3, the J gene TRBJ2-7; D not certain. V dropped 0 bases and J dropped 3 bases, with 9 bases sitting between them. This CDR3 has 14 residues. Germline CDR1 and CDR2: ENHRY and SYGVKD. Here the CDR3 reads CAISESRISYEQYF. Here the CDR3 DNA reads TGTGCCATCAGTGAGTCGAGAATCAGCTACGAGCAGTACTTC.

On this clonotype: A much more abundant neighbour one base away suggests this may be a read error. V is TRBV5-1 and J is TRBJ2-7; 8 bases line up with TRBD1. Germline loops: CDR1 SGHRS, CDR2 YFSETQ. After removal of 0 bases from V and 7 bases from J, the junction contained 15 bases not matched to a gene. CDR3 size: 17 residues. CDR3 sequence reads: CASSLASPGQANNEQYF. As DNA, the CDR3 is TGCGCCAGCAGCTTGGCCTCCCCGGGACAGGCCAACAATGAGCAGTACTTC.

The genes are TRBV7-2 and TRBJ2-1; D may be TRBD2 (6 bases). The V end was cut by 5 bases, the J end by 7 bases, with 12 bases between. CDR1 and CDR2 from the germline V gene are SGHTA and FQGNSA. This CDR3 is built from 13 residues. CDR3 amino acids: CASSTLEGNEQFF. Written as DNA, the CDR3 is TGTGCCAGCAGCACCTTGGAGGGTAATGAGCAGTTCTTC.

The chain employs TRBV4-2 and TRBJ2-7, with 8 bases lining up with TRBD1. V trimming: 3 bases; J trimming: 5 bases; junction bases outside the gene matches: 9. This CDR3 has 15 residues. Germline V CDR1 and CDR2: LGHNA, YNFKEQ. The CDR3 sequence is CASSQRGQGADEQYF. The CDR3 DNA reads as TGTGCCAGCAGCCAGCGGGGCCAGGGGGCTGACGAGCAGTACTTC.

In its sample, this clonotype was seen a few times. The chain joins TRBV5-1 to TRBJ2-4, with D perhaps assigned TRBD1 or TRBD2 (5 bases each). Trimming shortened V by 7 bases and J by 6 bases, and 14 bases separated the two germline ends. Per germline, CDR1 SGHRS and CDR2 YFSETQ. The CDR3 length is 13 residues. CDR3 DNA: TGCGCCAGCCATCCCCCCGGGACAAACATTCAGTACTTC. Its protein product is CASHPPGTNIQYF.

This clonotype was observed at least ten times. Germline is not matched at one junction end, which may reflect a read error. The chain employs TRBV5-1 and TRBJ2-7, with 10 bases fitting TRBD1. The CDR3 extends over 14 amino acids. From germline, CDR1 is SGHRS and CDR2 YFSETQ. CDR3 protein: CASSYRDRGYEQYF. The CDR3 coding sequence is TGTGCCAGCAGTTACCGGGACAGGGGCTACGAGCAGTACTTC.

This clonotype was found once. The genes are TRBV9 and TRBJ2-1; no definite D call. The V end lost 1 base, the J end lost 4 bases, and 9 bases lay between the germline ends. CDR1 and CDR2 from the germline V gene are SGDLS and YYNGEE. The length of the CDR3 is 14 residues. The CDR3 protein is CASSVRNGYNEQFF. DNA of the CDR3: TGTGCCAGCAGCGTACGGAACGGGTACAATGAGCAGTTCTTC.

The rearrangement joins TRBV5-6 to TRBJ1-2, with D hard to call. Germline-derived CDR1 and CDR2 are SGHDT and YYEEEE. The germline V and J ends were trimmed by 0 bases and 2 bases, with 11 bases remaining between them. The CDR3 is made up of 15 amino acids. The CDR3 region is CASSLGLSGNYGYTF. The CDR3 DNA reads TGTGCCAGCAGCTTGGGTCTCAGCGGGAACTATGGCTACACCTTC.

This chain uses TRBV21-1 with TRBJ2-7; TRBD1 is taken as the D call from the table, unchecked against the DNA. TRBV21-1 is a pseudogene segment. CDR3 length equals 14 residues. This chain's CDR3 is CASSKGPPGWEQYF. CDR3 in DNA: TGTGCCAGCAGCAAAGGTCCCCCCGGTTGGGAGCAGTACTTC.

The rearrangement joins TRBV20-1 to TRBJ2-1; D remains ambiguous. The J call may be incorrect, as the DNA end agrees better with TRBJ2-7. This CDR3 is 12 amino acids long. CDR1 is DFQATT, CDR2 SNEGSKA, per germline (reference sequence). CDR3 residues: CSVFASYNEQYF. The CDR3 nucleotides are TGCAGTGTTTTCGCCTCCTACAATGAGCAGTACTTC.

V and J are TRBV12-3 or TRBV12-4 and TRBJ2-7, with D perhaps matching TRBD1 (6 bases). V lost 5 bases, J lost 4 bases, and 12 bases lay in between. CDR3 length: 13 amino acids. CDR3 sequence reads: CASSIQTGYEQYF. The CDR3 nucleotides read TGTGCCAGCAGTATCCAAACAGGGTACGAGCAGTACTTC.